The 28 T cell receptor beta chains given below trace back to one sample, sequenced in a study of cytomegalovirus exposure and HLA in healthy donors. Researchers ran the PCR with 60 Vbeta and 13 Jbeta primers. The table came from immunoSEQ multiplex PCR; TCRdb's copy has only in-frame clones and leaves some out. The repertoire holds roughly 150,000 clones, almost 80% seen once, with 9% to 10% in the top ten. Sequencing used PBMCs. All receptors come from a man between 18 and 29 years old in good health and CMV-seropositive.

This chain uses TRBV5-1 with TRBJ1-3; D might be TRBD1 (6 bases). The CDR3 contains 16 residues. Between the trimmed V and J ends, which lost 0 bases and 6 bases, there was a span of 16 bases. Germline V lookup: CDR1 SGHRS, CDR2 YFSETQ. The DNA of the CDR3 is TGCGCCAGCAGCTTGGTGGGTACAGGGTCCGCAAACACCATATATTTT. Translated, it gives CASSLVGTGSANTIYF.

This sequence joins TRBV7-9 and TRBJ2-6; D is unresolved. Germline-derived CDR1 and CDR2 are SEHNR and FQNEAQ (reference sequence). This CDR3 contains 18 residues. Trimming removed 1 base from V and 0 bases from J, with 13 bases in between. CDR3 region: CASSLGTTPPSGANVLTF. The CDR3 bases are TGTGCCAGCAGCTTAGGCACTACTCCTCCCTCTGGGGCCAACGTCCTGACTTTC.

This chain uses TRBV5-6 with TRBJ2-3; TRBD2 might be the D (7 bases). The CDR3 has 15 amino acids. Germline CDR1 is SGHDT and CDR2 is YYEEEE. Trimming cost V 2 bases and J 8 bases, with 18 bases left between them. CDR3 DNA sequence: TGTGCCAGCAGCTTCCTGAGTGGGGGGGCCCTTACGCAGTATTTT. Protein: CASSFLSGGALTQYF.

This chain connects TRBV7-8 to TRBJ2-3, with TRBD1 identical over 8 bases. Germline-derived CDR1 and CDR2 are SGHVS and FQNEAQ. The CDR3 has 16 amino acids. The V and J ends lost 2 bases and 0 bases, in that order; junction bases with no gene match: 4. CDR3 sequence: CASSLQGALSTDTQYF. The CDR3 nucleotides read TGTGCCAGCAGCTTACAGGGGGCGTTGAGCACAGATACGCAGTATTTT.

V and J are TRBV25-1 and TRBJ1-2; no clear D. The germline V gene has CDR1 MGHDK and CDR2 SYGVNS. The CDR3 totals 12 residues. The ends were cut back, 8 bases at V and 4 bases at J, with 11 bases in the middle. CDR3 sequence: CASYMPVYGYTF. The CDR3 region has the DNA TGTGCCAGCTACATGCCCGTCTATGGCTACACCTTC.

In DNA form, the CDR3 reads TGTGCCAGCAGCCCGGACAGGTCGCCCTATGGCTACACCTTC. This gives the protein CASSPDRSPYGYTF. The chain joins TRBV6-5 to TRBJ1-2; 7 bases are shared with TRBD1. Germline-derived CDR1 and CDR2 are MNHEY and SVGAGI. V was clipped by 6 bases and J by 4 bases; unmatched bases: 8. The CDR3 consists of 14 residues.

V and J are TRBV7-6 and TRBJ2-5, with TRBD2 as a possible D gene (6 bases). The J call may be in error: the DNA end matches TRBJ2-7 better. This CDR3 has 15 residues. In germline, CDR1 is SGHVS, CDR2 FNYEAQ. CDR3 nucleotide sequence: TGTGCCAGCAGGTTGGGCCCCGGGAGAGGCTACGAGCAGTACTTC. Encoded protein: CASRLGPGRGYEQYF.

The rearrangement joins TRBV25-1 to TRBJ2-3; 9 nucleotides match TRBD2. The CDR3 contains 15 residues. Germline V gene lookup returns CDR1 MGHDK and CDR2 SYGVNS. The J segment lost 6 bases and the V segment lost 2 bases, leaving 6 bases of the junction unmatched. The CDR3 sequence is CASSELAGSGDTQYF. DNA of the CDR3: TGTGCCAGCAGTGAACTAGCGGGATCTGGCGATACGCAGTATTTT. Based on the CDR3 plus reference TRBV25-1 and TRBJ2-3, the full variable domain is EADIYQTPRYLVIGTGKKITLECSQTMGHDKMYWYQQDPGMELHLIHYSYGVNSTEKGDLSSESTVSRIRTEHFPLTLESARPSHTSQYLCASSELAGSGDTQYFGPGTRLTVL.

The gene calls are TRBV12-5 and TRBJ2-2; 8 positions match TRBD2. V lost 2 bases and J lost 7; bases outside the gene matches: 9. The CDR3 loop spans 16 amino acids. From germline, CDR1 is LGHNT and CDR2 FRNRAP. The CDR3 DNA is TGTGCTAGTGGTTTGCCCCACGGGGGGGCTGGCGGGGAGCTGTTTTTT. Translating gives CASGLPHGGAGGELFF.

This clone appeared once. The chain joins TRBV6-1 to TRBJ1-1, with D hard to call. V lost 3 bases and J lost 6, with 5 bases in between. The CDR3 runs 11 residues. In germline, CDR1 is MNHNS, CDR2 SASEGT. CDR3 sequence: CASSERAEAFF. The CDR3, as DNA: TGTGCCAGCAGTGAGAGAGCTGAAGCTTTCTTT.

The sample holds one count of this clone. The chain combines TRBV5-1 with TRBJ2-7; TRBD1 aligns across 8 bases. Germline V CDR1 and CDR2: SGHRS, YFSETQ. The CDR3 length is 15 residues. V lost 6 bases to trimming and J lost 5 bases; unmatched junction nucleotides: 13. CDR3 sequence reads: CASTKQTGVRNEQYF. As DNA, the CDR3 is TGCGCCAGCACCAAACAGACAGGGGTAAGGAACGAGCAGTACTTC.

This clone was counted only a few times. A read error is likely, as this CDR3 ends without the conserved phenylalanine or tryptophan. The chain links TRBV6-5 to TRBJ1-6, with 7 bases matching TRBD1. This CDR3 contains 15 residues. The germline CDR1 and CDR2 sequences are MNHEY and SVGAGI. Losses at the gene ends were 2 bases for V and 7 bases for J; bases not matched to a gene: 5. The CDR3 loop reads CASSYTGVGNSPLHL. The CDR3 nucleotides read TGTGCCAGCAGTTACACAGGGGTTGGGAATTCACCCCTCCACCTT.

This chain uses TRBV23-1 with TRBJ1-2; 8 positions match TRBD1. TRBV23-1 belongs to the ORF category, with a function that is uncertain. The junction had 3 bases not matched to a gene; V was cut back by 3 bases and J by 6 bases. CDR3 length: 13 amino acids. The CDR3 sequence: CASSHPDRDGYTF. CDR3 DNA sequence: TGCGCCAGCAGTCACCCGGACAGGGATGGCTACACCTTC.

This chain connects TRBV7-2 to TRBJ1-2; 10 bases align to TRBD1. Germline lookup yields CDR1 SGHTA and CDR2 FQGNSA. The CDR3 is 14 residues long. V trimming: 7 bases; J trimming: 7 bases; junction bases outside the gene matches: 9. The CDR3 spells CASTGWTGGAGYTF. The CDR3 region has the DNA TGTGCCAGCACCGGATGGACAGGGGGAGCTGGCTACACCTTC.

This chain joins TRBV18 and TRBJ2-7; D is possibly TRBD2 (5 bases). CDR1 and CDR2 from the germline V gene are KGHSH and LQKENI. Trimming cost V 2 bases and J 10 bases, with 12 bases left between them. There are 12 residues in the CDR3. CDR3 nucleotides: TGTGCCAGCTCACCAAGTACGGCTAGCCAGTACTTC. This encodes CASSPSTASQYF.

The chain carries TRBV18 and TRBJ2-7; D is perhaps TRBD1 (6 bases). Germline lookup yields CDR1 KGHSH and CDR2 LQKENI. The CDR3 has 17 residues. V was clipped by 0 bases and J by 5 bases, with 20 bases between them. DNA of the CDR3: TGTGCCAGCTCACCACCGTTCCTTTCCACAGGGTTCAACGAGCAGTACTTC. Protein sequence: CASSPPFLSTGFNEQYF.

The chain uses TRBV5-1 and TRBJ2-5, with 7 positions matching TRBD2. Losses at the gene ends were 0 bases for V and 1 base for J; bases not matched to a gene: 0. This CDR3 has 14 residues. The germline CDR1 and CDR2 sequences are SGHRS and YFSETQ. This chain's CDR3 is CASSLAGGQETQYF. CDR3 coding DNA: TGCGCCAGCAGCTTGGCGGGGGGCCAAGAGACCCAGTACTTC.

The rearrangement uses TRBV19 and TRBJ1-2; tentatively, D is TRBD1 (5 bases). This CDR3 contains 15 residues. Between the trimmed V and J ends, which lost 7 bases and 6 bases, there was a span of 21 bases. Per the germline V gene, CDR1 is LNHDA and CDR2 is SQIVND (reference sequence). CDR3: CASIGGPLREDGYTF. For the CDR3, the DNA is TGTGCCAGTATCGGGGGACCCCTTAGGGAGGATGGCTACACCTTC.

For the CDR3, the DNA is TGTGCCAGCAGCTTGGAGACAGGATATGGCTACACCTTC. Protein product: CASSLETGYGYTF. The J gene is TRBJ1-2, the V gene TRBV5-4, with D possibly matching TRBD1 (6 bases). The CDR3 loop spans 13 amino acids. The germline gives CDR1 SGHNT, CDR2 YYREEE (reference sequence). Trimming shortened V by 0 bases and J by 5 bases, and 8 bases separated the two germline ends.

The chain is built from TRBV7-6 and TRBJ1-1; TRBD1 aligns across 7 bases. The trim removed 5 bases at V and 10 bases at J, leaving 4 bases unmatched. This CDR3 spans 11 amino acids. Germline CDR1 reads SGHVS; CDR2 reads FNYEAQ. The CDR3 DNA follows: TGTGCCAGCAGCGCGGGACAGATAGCTTTCTTT. It encodes CASSAGQIAFF.

This chain joins TRBV7-9 and TRBJ2-7, with 12 bases matching TRBD1. Trimming removed 2 bases from V and 4 bases from J; junction bases left unmatched: 9. The CDR3 spans 17 residues. Germline V CDR1 and CDR2: SEHNR, FQNEAQ (reference sequence). The DNA of the CDR3 is TGTGCCAGCAGCTTATTTGGGACAGGGGGCTTACGATACGAGCAGTACTTC. Amino acids: CASSLFGTGGLRYEQYF.

The genes are TRBV27 and TRBJ2-1, with 10 bases fitting TRBD2. CDR1 is MNHEY, CDR2 SMNVEV, per germline (reference sequence). The CDR3 is 16 amino acids. V shed 8 bases and J 6 bases; nucleotides not matched to a gene: 13. The DNA for the CDR3 is TGTGCCAGCCGCTCCACCAGCGGGAGGGCCCTCAATGAGCAGTTCTTC. Translating gives CASRSTSGRALNEQFF.

This rearrangement joins TRBV2 to TRBJ2-1; 9 bases align to TRBD1. The CDR3 has 13 residues. J gave up 7 bases and V 6 bases, and 4 bases lay outside the gene matches. Germline V gene data show CDR1 as SNHLY and CDR2 as FYNNEI. In nucleotides, the CDR3 is TGTGCCAGCAGACGGGACAGGGAAAATGAGCAGTTCTTC. Translating it yields CASRRDRENEQFF.

J is TRBJ1-1 and V is TRBV27, with D unresolved. With 4 bases removed from V and 8 bases from J, the gap between germline ends came to 11 bases. CDR3 length: 12 residues. The germline CDR1 and CDR2 sequences are MNHEY and SMNVEV (reference sequence). In DNA form, the CDR3 reads TGTGCCAGCAGTTCGGTTCGAGGAGAAGCTTTCTTT. Protein: CASSSVRGEAFF.

The rearrangement links TRBV27 to TRBJ2-5; 13 nucleotides line up with TRBD2. CDR3 length equals 15 residues. Germline V CDR1 and CDR2: MNHEY, SMNVEV (reference sequence). Trimming at V came to 2 bases and at J to 4 bases, leaving 1 base not matched to a gene. The CDR3 is CASSLGTSGTETQYF. In DNA form, the CDR3 reads TGTGCCAGCAGTTTAGGGACTAGCGGGACAGAGACCCAGTACTTC.

The chain uses TRBV28 and TRBJ1-5, with TRBD1 matching 9 bases. Looked up from germline, CDR1 is MDHEN and CDR2 is SYDVKM. This CDR3 region has 17 residues. The junction had 9 bases not matched to a gene; V was cut back by 4 bases and J by 2 bases. CDR3 region: CASSSGQGLRGNQPQHF. DNA of the CDR3: TGTGCCAGCAGTTCAGGACAGGGGTTGAGGGGCAATCAGCCCCAGCATTTT.

The genes are TRBV11-2 and TRBJ2-1, with D hard to call. The CDR3 spans 15 residues. Trimming left V 5 bases short and J 8 bases short, with 19 bases between. Per germline, CDR1 SGHAT and CDR2 FQNNGV. The CDR3 bases are TGTGCCAGCAGCGAAGACCAGGCACTGGTCTATGAGCAGTTCTTC. Its protein product is CASSEDQALVYEQFF.

The CDR3: CASGLVKGQSNQPQHF. In DNA form, the CDR3 reads TGTGCTAGTGGTTTGGTGAAAGGACAGAGCAATCAGCCCCAGCATTTT. The chain is built from TRBV12-5 and TRBJ1-5; D possibly corresponds to TRBD1 (6 bases). Trimming left V 0 bases short and J 1 base short, with 10 bases between. Per germline, CDR1 LGHNT and CDR2 FRNRAP. The CDR3 loop spans 16 amino acids. The complete variable domain, with remaining parts taken from reference TRBV12-5 and TRBJ1-5, reads DARVTQTPRHKVTEMGQEVTMRCQPILGHNTVFWYRQTMMQGLELLAYFRNRAPLDDSGMPKDRFSAEMPDATLATLKIQPSEPRDSAVYFCASGLVKGQSNQPQHFGDGTRLSIL.